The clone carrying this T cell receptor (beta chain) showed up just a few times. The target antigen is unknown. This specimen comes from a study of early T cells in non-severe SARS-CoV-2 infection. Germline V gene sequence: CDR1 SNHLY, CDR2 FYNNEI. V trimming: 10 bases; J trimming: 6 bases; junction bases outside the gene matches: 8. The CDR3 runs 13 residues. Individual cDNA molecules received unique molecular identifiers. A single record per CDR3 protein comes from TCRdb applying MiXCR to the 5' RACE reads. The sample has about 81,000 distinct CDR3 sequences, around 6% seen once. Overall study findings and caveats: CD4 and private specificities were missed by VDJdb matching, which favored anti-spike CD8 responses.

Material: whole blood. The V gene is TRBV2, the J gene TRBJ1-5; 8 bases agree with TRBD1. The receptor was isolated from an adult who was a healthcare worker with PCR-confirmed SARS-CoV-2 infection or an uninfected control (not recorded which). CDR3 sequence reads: CATWGQAGQPQHF. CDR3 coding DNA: TGTGCCACCTGGGGACAGGCTGGTCAGCCCCAGCATTTT.